Presented here are 11 T cell receptor beta chains from one specimen sequenced in a study of shared clonotypes between healthy human individuals. Sequencing was performed with immunoSEQ multiplex PCR; in TCRdb, only in-frame clones are kept and a portion is missing. The table has a few hundred thousand clones, around 97% seen once. Source material: naive CD4+ T cells sorted from blood. As to subset: CD45RA+ positively selected. Receptors originate from a woman aged 25 to 39 in good health.

The CDR3 DNA reads TGTGCCAGCAGCGGCTTAGGTCAGCCCCAGCATTTT. This sequence encodes CASSGLGQPQHF. This chain uses TRBV5-5 with TRBJ1-5; D remains unclear. The CDR3 spans 12 residues. The germline V and J ends were trimmed by 4 bases and 6 bases, with 8 bases remaining between them. Germline V CDR1 and CDR2: SGHKS, YYEKEE (reference sequence).

The chain carries TRBV18 and TRBJ2-5, with D possibly called TRBD1 or TRBD2 (5 bases each). V lost 1 base and J 5 bases, leaving 14 bases between the germline ends. CDR1 is KGHSH, CDR2 LQKENI, per germline. The CDR3 is 15 amino acids. The CDR3 loop is CASSPLPPGTETQYF. DNA of the CDR3: TGTGCCAGCTCACCACTTCCCCCGGGGACGGAGACCCAGTACTTC. Full variable domain (outside the CDR3, taken from reference TRBV18 and TRBJ2-5): NAGVMQNPRHLVRRRGQEARLRCSPMKGHSHVYWYRQLPEEGLKFMVYLQKENIIDESGMPKERFSAEFPKEGPSILRIQQVVRGDSAAYFCASSPLPPGTETQYFGPGTRLLVL.

This sequence joins TRBV19 and TRBJ2-3, with 7 bases lining up with TRBD2. Germline V gene data show CDR1 as LNHDA and CDR2 as SQIVND (reference sequence). J was trimmed by 4 bases and V by 1 base; bases with no gene match: 8. CDR3 length: 16 residues. CDR3 amino acids: CASSIVGGRGPDTQYF. Here the CDR3 DNA reads TGTGCCAGTAGTATAGTGGGCGGGAGAGGGCCAGATACGCAGTATTTT.

This clone has just one count. The V gene is TRBV28, the J gene TRBJ1-3, with no clear D. Trimming took off 4 bases at V and 2 bases at J, with 6 bases between the two ends. CDR3 length: 13 residues. The germline V gene has CDR1 MDHEN and CDR2 SYDVKM. CDR3 nucleotides: TGTGCCAGCAGTTCCCCGGCTGGAAACACCATATATTTT. Residues: CASSSPAGNTIYF.

This sequence joins TRBV7-9 and TRBJ2-5, with 8 bases lining up with TRBD1. CDR1 is SEHNR, CDR2 FQNEAQ, per germline (reference sequence). The CDR3 contains 14 residues. After removal of 0 bases from V and 3 bases from J, the junction contained 0 bases not matched to a gene. The CDR3 nucleotides read TGTGCCAGCAGCTTAGCGGACAGGGAAGAGACCCAGTACTTC. This codes for CASSLADREETQYF.

The chain combines TRBV23-1 with TRBJ2-5; TRBD1 might be the D (6 bases). TRBV23-1 is annotated as an ORF whose role is uncertain. V gave up 0 bases and J gave up 5 bases, with 22 bases separating them. There are 18 residues in the CDR3. The CDR3 spells CASSQSLVQGGVEETQYF. The CDR3 region has the DNA TGCGCCAGCAGTCAATCTTTAGTACAGGGCGGAGTGGAGGAGACCCAGTACTTC.

V and J are TRBV29-1 and TRBJ1-5; 7 bases fit TRBD1. This CDR3 spans 13 amino acids. The J segment lost 2 bases and the V segment lost 7 bases, leaving 5 bases of the junction unmatched. The germline V gene has CDR1 SQVTM and CDR2 ANQGSEA. CDR3 sequence reads: CSARDSGNQPQHF. The CDR3 region has the DNA TGCAGCGCTAGGGACAGCGGCAATCAGCCCCAGCATTTT. The variable domain in full, completed from reference TRBV29-1 and TRBJ1-5, reads SAVISQKPSRDICQRGTSLTIQCQVDSQVTMMFWYRQQPGQSLTLIATANQGSEATYESGFVIDKFPISRPNLTFSTLTVSNMSPEDSSIYLCSARDSGNQPQHFGDGTRLSIL.

The chain joins TRBV5-4 to TRBJ2-7; 12 bases map to TRBD2. The CDR3 runs to 16 residues. The germline V gene has CDR1 SGHNT and CDR2 YYREEE (reference sequence). Trimming cost V 3 bases and J 7 bases; bases outside gene matches: 11. The CDR3 loop is CASSSGPGLAGKEQYF. In DNA form, the CDR3 reads TGTGCCAGCAGCTCCGGCCCAGGACTAGCGGGAAAAGAGCAGTACTTC.

The rearrangement joins TRBV7-9 to TRBJ2-5, with 10 bases identical to TRBD2. The V gene end was trimmed by 1 base and the J gene end by 4 bases; junction bases not matched to a gene: 12. The V gene's germline CDR1 is SEHNR and CDR2 FQNEAQ (reference sequence). This CDR3 has 18 amino acids. The CDR3 sequence is CASSLDGGGTSVVETQYF. DNA of the CDR3: TGTGCCAGCAGCTTAGATGGAGGTGGGACTAGCGTTGTAGAGACCCAGTACTTC.

The chain uses TRBV7-9 and TRBJ2-1; D is possibly TRBD1 (6 bases). Per germline, CDR1 SEHNR and CDR2 FQNEAQ (reference sequence). This CDR3 is built from 16 residues. V lost 4 bases, J lost 6 bases, and 19 bases lay in between. This CDR3 reads CASSSPTGPPGNEQFF. The CDR3 region has the DNA TGTGCCAGCAGCTCCCCAACAGGGCCCCCTGGCAATGAGCAGTTCTTC. Full variable domain (missing parts from reference TRBV7-9 and TRBJ2-1): DTGVSQNPRHKITKRGQNVTFRCDPISEHNRLYWYRQTLGQGPEFLTYFQNEAQLEKSRLLSDRFSAERPKGSFSTLEIQRTEQGDSAMYLCASSSPTGPPGNEQFFGPGTRLTVL.

This clone has a single count. The chain employs TRBV5-8 and TRBJ2-5; 13 bases fit TRBD2. CDR1 and CDR2 from the germline V gene are SGHTS and YDEGEE. Unmatched junction bases numbered 11, after V lost 0 bases and J lost 3 bases. This CDR3 region has 19 residues. CDR3 sequence: CASSLAGLAGLRQEETQYF. The CDR3 DNA is TGTGCCAGCAGCTTGGCGGGACTAGCGGGGCTCCGGCAAGAAGAGACCCAGTACTTC.